The next 18 T cell receptor beta chains were all read from a single sample in a study of blood T cell repertoires in COVID-19. TCRdb's table, derived via immunoSEQ multiplex PCR, lists solely in-frame clones and lacks some. The table lists about 280,000 clones, about nine tenths of them singletons, with approximately 10% in the top ten. The specimen sequenced was peripheral blood. These receptors were obtained from a woman in her 30s with COVID-19, enrolled during active disease.

The sample holds many counts of this clone. The chain couples TRBV9 to TRBJ1-2; the match to TRBD1 covers 7 bases. Germline-derived CDR1 and CDR2 are SGDLS and YYNGEE. Trimming removed 3 bases from V and 8 bases from J; junction bases left unmatched: 25. The length of the CDR3 is 19 residues. The CDR3 DNA reads TGTGCCAGCAGCGACTCTAAAGGGGGCGTGAGCAGCTCTTATGAGGGCTACACCTTC. This translates into CASSDSKGGVSSSYEGYTF.

This sequence joins TRBV7-9 and TRBJ2-1, with 8 nucleotides matching TRBD2. The CDR3 loop spans 15 amino acids. V gave up 4 bases and J gave up 4 bases; unmatched junction bases: 6. The germline V gene encodes CDR1 SEHNR and CDR2 FQNEAQ (reference sequence). This CDR3 is CASSWSGTRYNEQFF. CDR3 nucleotides: TGTGCCAGCAGCTGGTCCGGGACTAGGTACAATGAGCAGTTCTTC.

This chain connects TRBV18 to TRBJ1-1; 9 positions match TRBD1. CDR3 length equals 16 residues. The J segment lost 0 bases and the V segment lost 2 bases, leaving 4 bases of the junction unmatched. Germline assignment: CDR1 KGHSH and CDR2 LQKENI. As DNA, the CDR3 is TGTGCCAGCTCACCAGGGACAGGGAGGATGAACACTGAAGCTTTCTTT. Its translation is CASSPGTGRMNTEAFF.

This clone was seen just once. The chain is built from TRBV6-6 and TRBJ2-1; TRBD1 aligns across 7 bases. CDR1 is MNHNY and CDR2 is SVGAGI in the germline V gene (reference sequence). V gave up 6 bases and J gave up 0 bases; unmatched junction bases: 2. CDR3 length equals 14 residues. The CDR3 DNA is TGTGCCAGCAGGTCAGGGGGCTCCTACAATGAGCAGTTCTTC. Protein product: CASRSGGSYNEQFF.

This chain uses TRBV5-1 with TRBJ2-2, with unresolved D. The germline V gene has CDR1 SGHRS and CDR2 YFSETQ. Trimming pared 4 bases from V and 1 base from J, leaving 8 bases between. The CDR3 length is 14 residues. CDR3 in amino acids: CASSQHRNTGELFF. Written as DNA, the CDR3 is TGCGCCAGCAGCCAACACCGGAACACCGGGGAGCTGTTTTTT.

The chain is built from TRBV28 and TRBJ1-5; D ambiguous. The CDR3 is 13 amino acids. Trimming took off 6 bases at V and 2 bases at J, with 8 bases between the two ends. Per the germline V gene, CDR1 is MDHEN and CDR2 is SYDVKM. DNA of the CDR3: TGTGCCAGCAGACCCCCGGGCAATCAGCCCCAGCATTTT. This encodes CASRPPGNQPQHF.

The chain has TRBV7-9 and TRBJ2-7; weak D call: TRBD1 (6 bases). The germline gives CDR1 SEHNR, CDR2 FQNEAQ (reference sequence). V shed 6 bases and J shed 4 bases, with 10 bases lying between them. The CDR3 length is 12 residues. The CDR3 nucleotides are TGTGCCAGCAGGGCGGACAGTTACGAGCAGTACTTC. This encodes CASRADSYEQYF.

This clone was observed once. The J gene is TRBJ2-3, the V gene TRBV27; no clear D. V lost 8 bases, J lost 0 bases, and 12 bases lay in between. The length of the CDR3 is 14 residues. Germline CDR1 is MNHEY and CDR2 is SMNVEV (reference sequence). The CDR3 spells CASCFSGSTDTQYF. DNA for the CDR3: TGTGCCAGCTGCTTTAGTGGTAGCACAGATACGCAGTATTTT.

The table lists this clone with a count of one. This rearrangement joins TRBV4-1 to TRBJ2-7; 9 bases agree with TRBD2. Losses at the gene ends were 3 bases for V and 3 bases for J; bases not matched to a gene: 0. Germline-derived CDR1 and CDR2 are MGHRA and YSYEKL. This CDR3 is 13 amino acids long. The CDR3 DNA reads as TGCGCCAGCAGCCAGACTAGCGGCTACGAGCAGTACTTC. Translation gives CASSQTSGYEQYF.

The rearrangement uses TRBV6-2 or TRBV6-3 and TRBJ1-4; weak D call: TRBD1 (6 bases). Germline V gene lookup returns CDR1 MNHEY and CDR2 SVGEGT. The CDR3 has 12 amino acids. V was clipped by 5 bases and J by 9 bases, with 10 bases between them. The CDR3 spells CASSRGQQKLFF. The CDR3 nucleotides read TGTGCCAGCAGTCGAGGACAGCAAAAACTGTTTTTT.

The chain links TRBV18 to TRBJ2-1; D may be TRBD1 (6 bases). Deletions cut 3 bases from V and 12 bases from J, with 21 bases between. This CDR3 spans 15 amino acids. Germline lookup yields CDR1 KGHSH and CDR2 LQKENI. CDR3 coding DNA: TGTGCCAGCTCACCCACGGCGACAGGCCAGTTCGGGCAGTTCTTC. Its protein product is CASSPTATGQFGQFF.

The chain combines TRBV27 with TRBJ1-5; 10 bases are a match to TRBD1. V lost 10 bases and J lost 3; bases outside the gene matches: 9. The CDR3 totals 15 residues. CDR1 and CDR2 (germline): MNHEY, SMNVEV (reference sequence). CDR3 coding DNA: TGTGCCACCGGGCTGGGACAGGGGCACAATCAGCCCCAGCATTTT. As protein: CATGLGQGHNQPQHF.

The chain combines TRBV21-1 with TRBJ2-1; the DNA was not used to check the table's D call, TRBD2. TRBV21-1 is a recognized pseudogene. The CDR3 is made up of 15 amino acids. CDR3 amino acids: CASSTTSGALDEQFF. The DNA of the CDR3 is TGTGCCAGCAGCACGACTAGCGGGGCATTGGATGAGCAGTTCTTC.

This clone was counted a few times. The chain couples TRBV3-1 (or the pseudogene TRBV3-2) to TRBJ2-1; the D is unclear. V was shortened by 1 base and J by 5 bases, with 12 bases between the two germline ends. The CDR3 consists of 15 residues. Germline V gives CDR1 LGHDT, CDR2 YNNKEL (reference sequence). The CDR3 sequence is CASSQGFGSDNEQFF. The CDR3 nucleotides are TGTGCCAGCAGCCAAGGTTTCGGCAGCGACAATGAGCAGTTCTTC.

This chain links TRBV18 with TRBJ2-5; 8 bases align to TRBD2. Unmatched junction bases numbered 2, after V lost 3 bases and J lost 5 bases. The CDR3 extends over 13 amino acids. Germline CDR1 reads KGHSH; CDR2 reads LQKENI. The CDR3 protein is CASSPGRVETQYF. Here the CDR3 DNA reads TGTGCCAGCTCACCCGGGAGGGTCGAGACCCAGTACTTC.

The chain couples TRBV5-5 to TRBJ1-3, with a weak D call TRBD1 (5 bases). V was shortened by 3 bases and J by 0 bases, with 13 bases between the two germline ends. CDR1 SGHKS and CDR2 YYEKEE come from the germline V gene (reference sequence). This CDR3 has 16 residues. Here the CDR3 DNA reads TGTGCCAGCAGCTCGTTGACAGTCAACTCTGGAAACACCATATATTTT. As protein: CASSSLTVNSGNTIYF.

The rearrangement uses TRBV5-1 and TRBJ2-1, with D possibly matching TRBD2 (6 bases). The germline V gene encodes CDR1 SGHRS and CDR2 YFSETQ. CDR3 size: 14 residues. The ends were cut back, 4 bases at V and 1 base at J, with 9 bases in the middle. The CDR3 sequence is CASSAGLSYNEQFF. In DNA, the CDR3 is TGCGCCAGCAGCGCGGGACTTTCCTACAATGAGCAGTTCTTC.

V and J are TRBV30 and TRBJ2-5; TRBD2 matches at 10 bases. The V gene end was trimmed by 0 bases and the J gene end by 7 bases; junction bases not matched to a gene: 2. Germline loops: CDR1 GTSNPN, CDR2 SVGIG (reference sequence). CDR3 length: 13 residues. The CDR3 region is CAWSVVAGGTQYF. The CDR3 region has the DNA TGTGCCTGGAGTGTTGTAGCGGGGGGGACCCAGTACTTC.